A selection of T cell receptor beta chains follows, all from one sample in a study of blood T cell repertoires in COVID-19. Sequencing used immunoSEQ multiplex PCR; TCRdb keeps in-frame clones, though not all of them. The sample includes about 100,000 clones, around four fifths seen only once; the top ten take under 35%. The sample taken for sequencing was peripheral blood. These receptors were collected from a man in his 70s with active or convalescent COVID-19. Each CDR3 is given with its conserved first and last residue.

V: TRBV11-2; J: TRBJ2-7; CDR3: CASSLLLGDRDYEQYF
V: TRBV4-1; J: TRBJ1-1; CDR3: CASSPTGTSQSEAFF
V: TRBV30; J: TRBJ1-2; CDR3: CASQVRPGQKANYGYTF
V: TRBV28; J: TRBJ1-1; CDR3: CASSRGRSLSTEAFF
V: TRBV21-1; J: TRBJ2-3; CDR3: CASSTSKRGRGRAPSTDTQYF
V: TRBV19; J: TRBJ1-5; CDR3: CASSISRSGYNQPQHF
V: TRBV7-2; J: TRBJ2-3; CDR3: CASSLGGGQGDTQYF
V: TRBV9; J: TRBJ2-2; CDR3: CASSVQGAGGELFF
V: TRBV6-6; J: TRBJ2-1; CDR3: CASSSGTGERFF
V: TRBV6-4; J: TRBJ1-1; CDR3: CASSSQEGTEAFF
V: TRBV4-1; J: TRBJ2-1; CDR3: CASSQDQAGGGNEQFF
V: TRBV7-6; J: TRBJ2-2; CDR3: CASSKAGGITGELFF
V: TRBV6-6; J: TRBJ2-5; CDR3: CASGWGGETQYF
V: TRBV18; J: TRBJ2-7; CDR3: CASSPSGGTGVGEQYF
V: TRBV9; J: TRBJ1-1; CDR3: CASSVLSQGTEAFF
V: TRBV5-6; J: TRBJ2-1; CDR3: CASSLGGGATIYNEQFF
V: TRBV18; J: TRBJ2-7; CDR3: CASSPPARIYEQYF
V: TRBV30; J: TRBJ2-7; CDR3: CAWSFGQTYEQYF
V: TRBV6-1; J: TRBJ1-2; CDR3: CASSEAGAESGYGYTF
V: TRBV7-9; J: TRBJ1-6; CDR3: CASSLGASPLHF
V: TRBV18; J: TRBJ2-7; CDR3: CASSPTSGRMGEQYF
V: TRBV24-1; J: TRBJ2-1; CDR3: CATSDSPGLGSYNEQFF
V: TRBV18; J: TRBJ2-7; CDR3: CASSPGTNYEQYF
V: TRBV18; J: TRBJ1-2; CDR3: CASSPQGKSGYGYTF
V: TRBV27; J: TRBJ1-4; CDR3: CASSLSGGLRSEKLFF
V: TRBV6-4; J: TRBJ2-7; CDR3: CASCLIEDTIIDEQYF
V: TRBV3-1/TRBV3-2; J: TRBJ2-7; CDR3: CASSQDPGGRSYEQYF
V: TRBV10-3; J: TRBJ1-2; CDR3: CATRPRSEDGYTF
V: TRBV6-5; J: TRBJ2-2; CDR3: CASSYRTGVNTGELFF
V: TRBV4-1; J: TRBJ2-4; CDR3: CASSQLAVRNIQYF
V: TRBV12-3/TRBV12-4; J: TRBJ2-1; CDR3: CASSPQYNEQFF